The sequence of this TCR beta chain was determined in a study of CXCR3-negative and CXCR3-positive naive CD8 T cells. Study background: Sequencing gave about 135 million TRB reads overall, about 1.5 +/- 0.3 million per library. General study findings and limits: Much lower diversity was found in memory CD8+ cells, while both naive subsets had comparably high diversity. In cryopreserved cells, CXCR3 expression partially decreased, and fresh PBMCs were used in most assays.

Of note for this clonotype: Its target is unknown.

CDR1 and CDR2 (germline): KGHSH, LQKENI. This CDR3 contains 15 residues. TRB cDNA was prepared as libraries by UMI-labeled 5' RACE. After re-calling the 5' RACE reads, TCRdb lists one entry per CDR3 protein, DNA absent. The listing contains tens of thousands of distinct CDR3 sequences. The origin of this receptor is a human donor in good health. Some clones in this sample may be carry-over from other donors' samples. The chain is built from TRBV18 and TRBJ2-1; absent DNA, TCRdb's TRBD1 call cannot be checked. The sample comprised memory CD8+ T cells from blood. The CDR3 is CASSPGGSTYDEQFF.